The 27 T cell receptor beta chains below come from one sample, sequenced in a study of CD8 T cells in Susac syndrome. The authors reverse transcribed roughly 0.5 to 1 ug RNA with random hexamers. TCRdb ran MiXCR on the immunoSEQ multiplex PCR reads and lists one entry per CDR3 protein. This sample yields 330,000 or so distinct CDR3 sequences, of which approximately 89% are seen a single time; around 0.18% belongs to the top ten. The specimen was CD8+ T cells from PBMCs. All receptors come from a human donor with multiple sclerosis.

CDR3 amino acids: CASTPGPSDTQYF. The CDR3 bases are TGTGCCAGCACCCCGGGACCGTCAGATACGCAGTATTTT. The chain couples TRBV7-9 to TRBJ2-3; either TRBD1 or TRBD2 may fit D (5 bases each). The CDR3 sequence is 13 residues long. The V gene lost 7 bases and the J gene lost 4 bases, with 12 bases spanning the gap. Germline V gene sequence: CDR1 SEHNR, CDR2 FQNEAQ (reference sequence).

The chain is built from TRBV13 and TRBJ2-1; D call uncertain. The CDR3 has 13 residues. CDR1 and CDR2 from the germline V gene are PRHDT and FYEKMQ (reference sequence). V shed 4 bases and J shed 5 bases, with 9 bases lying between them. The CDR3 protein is CASSSGTNNEQFF. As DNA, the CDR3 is TGTGCCAGCAGCTCGGGTACCAACAATGAGCAGTTCTTC.

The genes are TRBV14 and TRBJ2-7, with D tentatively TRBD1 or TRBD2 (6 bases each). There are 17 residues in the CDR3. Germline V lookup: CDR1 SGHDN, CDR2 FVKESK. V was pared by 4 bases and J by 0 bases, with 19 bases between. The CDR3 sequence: CASSPTGGPFSSYEQYF. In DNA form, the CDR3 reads TGTGCCAGCAGCCCCACTGGGGGGCCTTTTAGCTCCTACGAGCAGTACTTC.

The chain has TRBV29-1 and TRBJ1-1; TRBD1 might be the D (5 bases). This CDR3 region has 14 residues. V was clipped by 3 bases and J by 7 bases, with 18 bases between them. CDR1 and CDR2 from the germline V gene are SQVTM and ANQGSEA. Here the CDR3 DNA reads TGCAGCGTTGATCTCCAGGGCGAGAAGAATGAAGCTTTCTTT. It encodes CSVDLQGEKNEAFF.

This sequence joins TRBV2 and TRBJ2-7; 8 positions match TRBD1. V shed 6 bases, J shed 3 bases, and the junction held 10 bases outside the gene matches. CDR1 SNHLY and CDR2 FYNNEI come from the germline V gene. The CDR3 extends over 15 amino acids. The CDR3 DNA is TGTGCCAGCAGGCCCAGGGGGCCCGCATACTACGAGCAGTACTTC. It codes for CASRPRGPAYYEQYF.

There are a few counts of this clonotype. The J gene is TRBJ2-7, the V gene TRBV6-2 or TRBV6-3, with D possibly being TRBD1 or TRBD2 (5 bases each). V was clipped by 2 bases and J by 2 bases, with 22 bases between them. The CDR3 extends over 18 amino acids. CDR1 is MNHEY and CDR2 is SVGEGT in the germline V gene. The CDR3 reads CASSYAVGVSGSAYEQYF. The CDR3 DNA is TGTGCCAGCAGTTACGCGGTAGGGGTGAGCGGATCCGCCTACGAGCAGTACTTC.

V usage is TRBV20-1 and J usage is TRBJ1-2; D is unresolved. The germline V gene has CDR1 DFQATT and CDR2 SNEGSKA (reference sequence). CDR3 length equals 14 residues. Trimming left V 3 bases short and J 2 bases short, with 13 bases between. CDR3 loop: CSARGLSTNYGYTF. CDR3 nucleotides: TGCAGTGCTAGGGGCCTAAGCACCAACTATGGCTACACCTTC.

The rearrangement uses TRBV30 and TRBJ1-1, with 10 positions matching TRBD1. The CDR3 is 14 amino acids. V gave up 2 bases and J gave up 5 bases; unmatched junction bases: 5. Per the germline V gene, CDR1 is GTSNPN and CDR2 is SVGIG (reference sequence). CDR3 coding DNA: TGTGCCTGGAGTTTTCCGGGACAGGGGACTGAAGCTTTCTTT. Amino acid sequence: CAWSFPGQGTEAFF. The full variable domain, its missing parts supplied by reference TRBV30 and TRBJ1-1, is SQTIHQWPATLVQPVGSPLSLECTVEGTSNPNLYWYRQAAGRGLQLLFYSVGIGQISSEVPQNLSASRPQDRQFILSSKKLLLSDSGFYLCAWSFPGQGTEAFFGQGTRLTVV.

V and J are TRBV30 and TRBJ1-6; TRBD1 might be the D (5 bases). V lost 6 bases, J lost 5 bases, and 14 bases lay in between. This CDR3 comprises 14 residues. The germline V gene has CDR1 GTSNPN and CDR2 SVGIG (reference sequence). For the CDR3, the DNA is TGTGCCTGCCAGACAGTGGTGAATAATTCACCCCTCCACTTT. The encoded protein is CACQTVVNNSPLHF.

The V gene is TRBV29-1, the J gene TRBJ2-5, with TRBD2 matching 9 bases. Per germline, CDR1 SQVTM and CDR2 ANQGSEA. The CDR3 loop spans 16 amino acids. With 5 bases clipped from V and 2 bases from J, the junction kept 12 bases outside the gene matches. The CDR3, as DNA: TGCAGCGTTTACCCCGGTGGAGCGGGAGGACAAGAGACCCAGTACTTC. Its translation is CSVYPGGAGGQETQYF.

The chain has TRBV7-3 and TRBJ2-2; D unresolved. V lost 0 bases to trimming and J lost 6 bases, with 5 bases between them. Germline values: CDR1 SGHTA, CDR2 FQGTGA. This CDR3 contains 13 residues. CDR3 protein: CASSLTGSGELFF. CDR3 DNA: TGTGCCAGCAGCTTAACTGGGTCCGGGGAGCTGTTTTTT.

DNA of the CDR3: TGTGCCAGCAGTAGGCCTAGCGGGAGCAGTGAGCAGTTCTTC. Protein: CASSRPSGSSEQFF. V and J are TRBV28 and TRBJ2-1; 10 nucleotides line up with TRBD2. With V trimmed by 5 bases and J by 9 bases, 7 bases remained unmatched. This CDR3 is 14 amino acids long. Germline V lookup: CDR1 MDHEN, CDR2 SYDVKM.

CDR3 nucleotides: TGTGCCAGCAGGCAGACCGGGACTTCGGGCGATACGCAGTATTTT. Translating it yields CASRQTGTSGDTQYF. This rearrangement joins TRBV7-9 to TRBJ2-3, with D perhaps TRBD2 (6 bases). In germline, CDR1 is SEHNR, CDR2 FQNEAQ (reference sequence). CDR3 length: 15 residues. The V and J ends lost 6 bases and 6 bases respectively, with 19 bases between them. The complete variable domain, with remaining parts taken from reference TRBV7-9 and TRBJ2-3, reads DTGVSQNPRHKITKRGQNVTFRCDPISEHNRLYWYRQTLGQGPEFLTYFQNEAQLEKSRLLSDRFSAERPKGSFSTLEIQRTEQGDSAMYLCASRQTGTSGDTQYFGPGTRLTVL.

CDR3 sequence: CASSLGRSSGGFYNEQFF. CDR3 nucleotides: TGTGCCAGCAGCTTAGGAAGATCTAGCGGGGGATTTTACAATGAGCAGTTCTTC. The V gene is TRBV7-2, the J gene TRBJ2-1, with 10 bases aligning to TRBD2. CDR3 length: 18 amino acids. Germline loops: CDR1 SGHTA, CDR2 FQGNSA. Losses at the gene ends were 1 base for V and 4 bases for J; bases not matched to a gene: 10.

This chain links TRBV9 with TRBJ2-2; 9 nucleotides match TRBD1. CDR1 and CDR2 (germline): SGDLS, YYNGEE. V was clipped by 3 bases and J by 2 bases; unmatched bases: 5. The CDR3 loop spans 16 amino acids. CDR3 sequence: CASSARDRENTGELFF. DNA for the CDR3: TGTGCCAGCAGCGCTCGGGACAGGGAAAACACCGGGGAGCTGTTTTTT.

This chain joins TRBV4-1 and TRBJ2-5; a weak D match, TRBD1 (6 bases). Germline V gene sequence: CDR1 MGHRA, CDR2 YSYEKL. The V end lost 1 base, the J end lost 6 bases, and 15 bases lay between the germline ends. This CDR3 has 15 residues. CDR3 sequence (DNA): TGCGCCAGCAGCCAAGCGTGGGGGCCGGCTAAGACCCAGTACTTC. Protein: CASSQAWGPAKTQYF.

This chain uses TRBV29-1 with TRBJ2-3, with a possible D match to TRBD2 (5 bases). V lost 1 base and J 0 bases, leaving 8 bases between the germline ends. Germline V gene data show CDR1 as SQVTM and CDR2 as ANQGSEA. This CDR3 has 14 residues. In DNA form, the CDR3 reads TGCAGCGTTGAAGCCAGGACTAGCACAGATACGCAGTATTTT. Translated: CSVEARTSTDTQYF.

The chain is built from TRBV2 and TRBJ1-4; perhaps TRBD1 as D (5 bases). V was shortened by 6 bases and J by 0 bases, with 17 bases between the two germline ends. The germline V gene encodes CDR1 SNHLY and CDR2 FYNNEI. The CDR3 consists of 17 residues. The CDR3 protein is CASSPSGVRATNEKLFF. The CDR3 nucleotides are TGTGCCAGCAGCCCCTCGGGGGTTAGGGCAACTAATGAAAAACTGTTTTTT.

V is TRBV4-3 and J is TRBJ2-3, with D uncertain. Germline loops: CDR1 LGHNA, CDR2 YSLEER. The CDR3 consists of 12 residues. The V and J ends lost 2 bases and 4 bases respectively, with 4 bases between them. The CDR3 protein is CASSQFSDTQYF. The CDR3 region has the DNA TGCGCCAGCAGCCAATTCTCAGATACGCAGTATTTT.

This CDR3 reads CASSLDVGDETGELFF. CDR3 coding DNA: TGCGCCAGCAGCCTGGACGTGGGGGACGAGACCGGGGAGCTGTTTTTT. This chain uses TRBV4-3 with TRBJ2-2; D is possibly TRBD1 or TRBD2 (5 bases each). V lost 4 bases to trimming and J lost 5 bases, with 17 bases between them. The CDR3 extends over 16 amino acids. Germline-derived CDR1 and CDR2 are LGHNA and YSLEER.

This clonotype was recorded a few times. The CDR3 nucleotides read TGTGCCAGCAGTTCGGGTCCAGGCAATGAGCAGTTCTTC. It encodes CASSSGPGNEQFF. The chain recombines TRBV12-3 or TRBV12-4 with TRBJ2-1; no definite D call. The V end lost 4 bases, the J end lost 6 bases, and 10 bases lay between the germline ends. This CDR3 has 13 amino acids.

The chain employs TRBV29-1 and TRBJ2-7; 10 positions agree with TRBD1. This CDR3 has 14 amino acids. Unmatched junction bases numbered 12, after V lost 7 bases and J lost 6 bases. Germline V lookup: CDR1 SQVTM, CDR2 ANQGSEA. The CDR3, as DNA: TGCAGCGCCCTATGGGACAGGGGTACGAGCGAGCAGTACTTC. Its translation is CSALWDRGTSEQYF.

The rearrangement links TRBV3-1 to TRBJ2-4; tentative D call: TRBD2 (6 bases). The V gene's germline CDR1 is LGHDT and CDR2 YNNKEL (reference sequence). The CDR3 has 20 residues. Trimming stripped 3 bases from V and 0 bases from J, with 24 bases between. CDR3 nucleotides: TGTGCCAGCAGCCAGTCCCCCTCAGCGGGCGTTCCACTAGCCAAAAACATTCAGTACTTC. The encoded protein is CASSQSPSAGVPLAKNIQYF.

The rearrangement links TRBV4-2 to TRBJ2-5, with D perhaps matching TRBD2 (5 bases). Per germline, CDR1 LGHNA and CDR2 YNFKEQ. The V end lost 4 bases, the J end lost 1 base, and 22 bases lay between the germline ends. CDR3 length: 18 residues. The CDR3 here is CASSPSPGTTEFQETQYF. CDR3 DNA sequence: TGTGCCAGCAGCCCTTCACCGGGAACCACCGAGTTCCAAGAGACCCAGTACTTC.

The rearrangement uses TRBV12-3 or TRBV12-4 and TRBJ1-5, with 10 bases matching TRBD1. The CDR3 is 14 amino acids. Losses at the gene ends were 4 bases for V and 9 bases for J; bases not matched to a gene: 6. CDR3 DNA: TGTGCCAGCAGTTGGACAGGGGGGGAAGGGCCCCAGCATTTT. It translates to CASSWTGGEGPQHF.

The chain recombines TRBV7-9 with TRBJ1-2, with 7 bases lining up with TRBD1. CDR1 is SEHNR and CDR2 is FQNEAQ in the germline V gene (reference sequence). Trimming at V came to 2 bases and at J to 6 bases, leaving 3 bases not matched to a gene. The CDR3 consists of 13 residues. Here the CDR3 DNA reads TGTGCCAGCAGCTTACGACAGGGAGATGGCTACACCTTC. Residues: CASSLRQGDGYTF.

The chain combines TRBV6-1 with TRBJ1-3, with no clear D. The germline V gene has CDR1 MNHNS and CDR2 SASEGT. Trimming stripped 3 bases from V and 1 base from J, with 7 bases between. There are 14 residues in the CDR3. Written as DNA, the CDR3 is TGTGCCAGCAGTGAGGCAGGTTCTGGAAACACCATATATTTT. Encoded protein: CASSEAGSGNTIYF.